What follows is one T cell receptor (beta chain) and its context. The antigen remains undetermined. The source of the sample is a study of T cell responses to AZD1222 COVID-19 vaccine. Study results and caveats: Only 6 or 7 people who got AZD1222 tested seropositive at baseline.

Using immunoSEQ multiplex PCR, the repertoire was profiled, and TCRdb retains in-frame clones only, with some absent. The sample carries more than 70,000 clones, over 75% recorded once. The CDR3 sequence is 18 residues long. V lost 4 bases to trimming and J lost 2 bases, with 22 bases between them. Germline loops: CDR1 SGHRS, CDR2 YFSETQ. Pooled in the analysis were second doses at about 4 or about 12 weeks. This clonotype was obtained from an adult who received the AZD1222 COVID-19 vaccine. The specimen was peripheral blood, collected 28 days after the second AZD1222 dose. The chain employs TRBV5-1 and TRBJ2-1, with D perhaps assigned TRBD1 or TRBD2 (7 bases each). In DNA form, the CDR3 reads TGCGCCAGCAGCCCCCTATCGGGGGGACAGAACGCCTACAATGAGCAGTTCTTC. Its translation is CASSPLSGGQNAYNEQFF.